The 4 T cell receptor beta chains below were found in one sample sequenced in a study of cytomegalovirus exposure and HLA in healthy donors. TCRdb's copy holds only in-frame clones and misses some; the assay was immunoSEQ multiplex PCR. The table records some 120,000 clones, about 85% of them present only once. What was sequenced was PBMCs. The receptors were gathered from a woman in her twenties or thirties in good health and CMV-seronegative.

This sequence joins TRBV27 and TRBJ2-7; D is possibly TRBD1 (5 bases). The germline V and J ends were trimmed by 5 bases and 6 bases, with 11 bases remaining between them. Looked up from germline, CDR1 is MNHEY and CDR2 is SMNVEV (reference sequence). This CDR3 region has 12 residues. As DNA, the CDR3 is TGTGCCAGCAGTGAAAGGGGATTCGAGCAGTACTTC. This translates into CASSERGFEQYF.

The rearrangement links TRBV7-8 to TRBJ2-2; 10 nucleotides match TRBD2. The CDR3 extends over 19 amino acids. Germline lookup yields CDR1 SGHVS and CDR2 FQNEAQ. After removal of 3 bases from V and 0 bases from J, the junction contained 10 bases not matched to a gene. The CDR3 bases are TGTGCCAGCAGCTTCCGGGACATGGGACTAGCGTCGAACACCGGGGAGCTGTTTTTT. It codes for CASSFRDMGLASNTGELFF.

The V gene is TRBV11-3, the J gene TRBJ1-1; the match to TRBD1 covers 8 bases. The germline CDR1 and CDR2 sequences are SGHNT and YENEEA. Trimming took 1 base from V and 7 from J; bases not matched to a gene: 5. The CDR3 length is 14 residues. The CDR3 here is CASSLGQGRFEAFF. The CDR3 bases are TGTGCCAGCAGCTTAGGACAGGGGCGCTTTGAAGCTTTCTTT.

The table lists this clone with a count of one. The CDR3 spells CASRASTGFNYGYTF. The CDR3 DNA is TGTGCCAGCAGAGCGTCGACAGGTTTTAACTATGGCTACACCTTC. V usage is TRBV6-5 and J usage is TRBJ1-2; possibly TRBD1 for D (6 bases). Germline V CDR1 and CDR2: MNHEY, SVGAGI. With 6 bases removed from V and 1 base from J, the gap between germline ends came to 15 bases. CDR3 length: 15 residues.